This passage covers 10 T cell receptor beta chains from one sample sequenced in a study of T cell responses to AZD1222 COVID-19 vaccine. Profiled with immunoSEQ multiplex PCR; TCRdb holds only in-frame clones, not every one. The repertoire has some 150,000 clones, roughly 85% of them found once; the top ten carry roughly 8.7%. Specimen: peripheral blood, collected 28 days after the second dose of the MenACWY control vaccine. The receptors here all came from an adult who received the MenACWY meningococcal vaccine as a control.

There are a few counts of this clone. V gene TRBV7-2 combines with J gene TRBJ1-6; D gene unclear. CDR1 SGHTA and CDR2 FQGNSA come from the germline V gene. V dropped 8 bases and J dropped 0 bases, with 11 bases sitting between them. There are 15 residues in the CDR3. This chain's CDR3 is CASRPGSSYNSPLHF. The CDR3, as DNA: TGTGCCAGCCGCCCGGGGAGCTCCTATAATTCACCCCTCCACTTT.

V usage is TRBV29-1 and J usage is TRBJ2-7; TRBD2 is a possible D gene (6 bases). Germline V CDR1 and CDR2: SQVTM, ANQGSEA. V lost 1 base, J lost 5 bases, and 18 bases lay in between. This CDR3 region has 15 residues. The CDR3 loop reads CSVEVGSGRWNEQYF. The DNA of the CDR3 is TGCAGCGTTGAAGTTGGGAGCGGGCGGTGGAACGAGCAGTACTTC.

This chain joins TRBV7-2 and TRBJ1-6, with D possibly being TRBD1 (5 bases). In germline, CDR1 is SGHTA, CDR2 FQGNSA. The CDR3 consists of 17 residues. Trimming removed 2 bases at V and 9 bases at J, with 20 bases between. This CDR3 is CASSLPRGSNSGSPLHF. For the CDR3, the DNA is TGTGCCAGCAGCTTACCGAGGGGATCCAATTCAGGTTCACCCCTCCACTTT.

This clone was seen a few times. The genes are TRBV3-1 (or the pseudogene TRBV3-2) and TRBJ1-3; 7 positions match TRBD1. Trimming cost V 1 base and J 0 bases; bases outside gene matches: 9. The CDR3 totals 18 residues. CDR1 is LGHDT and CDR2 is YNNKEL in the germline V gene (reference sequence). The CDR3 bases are TGTGCCAGCAGCCAAGTTAGGGGACAGTCCTTCTCTGGAAACACCATATATTTT. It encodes CASSQVRGQSFSGNTIYF.

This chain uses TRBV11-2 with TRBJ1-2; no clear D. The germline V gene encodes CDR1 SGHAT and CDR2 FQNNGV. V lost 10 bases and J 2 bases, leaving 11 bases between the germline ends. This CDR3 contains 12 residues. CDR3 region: CATKDLNYGYTF. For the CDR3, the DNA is TGTGCCACTAAGGACTTGAACTATGGCTACACCTTC.

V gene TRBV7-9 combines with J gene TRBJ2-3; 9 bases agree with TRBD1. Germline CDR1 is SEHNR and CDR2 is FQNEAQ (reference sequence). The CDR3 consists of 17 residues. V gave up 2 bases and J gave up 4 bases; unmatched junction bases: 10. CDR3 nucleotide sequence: TGTGCCAGCAGCTTAACATCCGGGACAGGGTTTCCAGATACGCAGTATTTT. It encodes CASSLTSGTGFPDTQYF.

CDR3 nucleotides: TGTGCCATCAGTCAGGGTTCGGGTAATTCACCCCTCCACTTT. Amino acids: CAISQGSGNSPLHF. This rearrangement joins TRBV10-3 to TRBJ1-6; tentative D call: TRBD1 (5 bases). V was cut by 5 bases and J by 6 bases, with 11 bases left in between. The germline V gene encodes CDR1 ENHRY and CDR2 SYGVKD. The CDR3 consists of 14 residues.

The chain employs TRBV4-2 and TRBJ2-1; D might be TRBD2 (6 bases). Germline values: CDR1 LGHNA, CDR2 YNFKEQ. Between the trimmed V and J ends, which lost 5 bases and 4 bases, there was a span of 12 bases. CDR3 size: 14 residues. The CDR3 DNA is TGTGCCAGCAGCGGACGCGGGGAGTACAATGAGCAGTTCTTC. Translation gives CASSGRGEYNEQFF.

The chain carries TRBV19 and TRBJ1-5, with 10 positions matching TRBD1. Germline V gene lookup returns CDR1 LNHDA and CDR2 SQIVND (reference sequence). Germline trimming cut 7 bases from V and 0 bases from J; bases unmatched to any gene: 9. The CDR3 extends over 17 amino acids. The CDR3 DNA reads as TGTGCCAGTAAAGACAGGGGGCTTTCATATAGCAATCAGCCCCAGCATTTT. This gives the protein CASKDRGLSYSNQPQHF.

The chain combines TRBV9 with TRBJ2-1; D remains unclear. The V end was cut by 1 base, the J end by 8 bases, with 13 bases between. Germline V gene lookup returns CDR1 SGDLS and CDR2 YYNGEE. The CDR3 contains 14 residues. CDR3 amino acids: CASSVSSISDEQFF. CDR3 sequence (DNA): TGTGCCAGCAGCGTAAGTTCCATTTCCGATGAGCAGTTCTTC.